Described below is a single T cell receptor (beta chain) sequence and its context. This sample is part of a study of blood T cell repertoires in COVID-19. Study-wide background: Acute and convalescent COVID-19 specimens originated in the United States, Italy and Spain. Sources were T cells, B-cell-depleted T cells, or PBMCs; the material itself was cDNA or gDNA.

In the original processing: Amplified reference gene primers provided the basis for estimating nucleated cell counts. Profiling relied on immunoSEQ multiplex PCR, and the TCRdb table lists in-frame clones only, not all of them. The V and J calls and clone size were taken over from that table, and D and trimming were inferred from the DNA. The profile shows about 33,000 clones, around 88% of them singletons. The source material was peripheral blood. This TCR derives from a human donor in a cohort sampled during active COVID-19.

CDR3 loop: CASRVTGANTEAFF. CDR3 DNA sequence: TGTGCCAGTAGGGTGACAGGGGCTAACACTGAAGCTTTCTTT. This chain joins TRBV19 and TRBJ1-1; 8 bases line up with TRBD1. Germline V gene data show CDR1 as LNHDA and CDR2 as SQIVND (reference sequence). V trimming: 6 bases; J trimming: 2 bases; junction bases outside the gene matches: 5. This CDR3 comprises 14 residues.